Described below is a single T cell receptor (beta chain) sequence and its context. What it binds is not known. This record belongs to a study of T-cell reconstitution after alpha-beta-depleted transplantation in children. The CDR3 is 15 residues long. Trimming shortened V by 1 base and J by 1 base, and 9 bases separated the two germline ends. From germline, CDR1 is SGHKS and CDR2 YYEKEE (reference sequence). Molecular barcoding with unique molecular identifiers was used for the TCRbeta library. Each CDR3 protein gets one entry after TCRdb re-called the PCR reads with MiXCR. The top ten hold 25% to 30% of the sample, which has 350,000 to 500,000 distinct CDR3 sequences, around 46% seen once. Study-wide findings and caveats: The study reportedly traced alpha-beta T cells about two months after transplant to several hundred expanded graft clones. T-cell counts and diversity were attributed mostly to newly produced T cells one year after transplant. Diversity of TCRbeta at day 60 was high in some patients, arising from surviving recipient T cells and thymic progenitors.

Sequenced material: PBMCs, taken before TCRalphabeta/CD19-depleted stem cell transplant. The V gene is TRBV5-5, the J gene TRBJ1-5; tentative D call: TRBD1 (6 bases). This TCR came from a girl aged 2-10 years with aplastic anemia, due to receive a stem cell transplant. As DNA, the CDR3 is TGTGCCAGCAGCTTGCAGGGGAAGAGCAATCAGCCCCAGCATTTT. Its translation: CASSLQGKSNQPQHF.